The 21 T cell receptor beta chains below come from one sample, sequenced in a study of blood T cell repertoires in COVID-19. The repertoire was sequenced with immunoSEQ multiplex PCR; TCRdb's copy has only in-frame clones and lacks some. The table shows approximately 130,000 clones, with around 81% occurring only once. Sequenced sample: peripheral blood. These receptors all come from a human donor in a cohort sampled during active COVID-19.

This clone was seen more than once but under ten times. The chain combines TRBV16 with TRBJ1-1, with D perhaps matching TRBD1 (5 bases). The V gene lost 8 bases and the J gene lost 5 bases, with 12 bases spanning the gap. Germline assignment: CDR1 KGHSY and CDR2 FQNENV. The length of the CDR3 is 12 residues. The CDR3 loop is CASRGGETEAFF. The CDR3 DNA is TGTGCCAGCCGCGGGGGGGAGACTGAAGCTTTCTTT. Drawing the rest from reference TRBV16 and TRBJ1-1, the complete variable domain is GEEVAQTPKHLVRGEGQKAKLYCAPIKGHSYVFWYQQVLKNEFKFLISFQNENVFDETGMPKERFSAKCLPNSPCSLEIQATKLEDSAVYFCASRGGETEAFFGQGTRLTVV.

The chain couples TRBV27 to TRBJ1-1; possibly TRBD1 for D (5 bases). This CDR3 contains 14 residues. Germline V gene sequence: CDR1 MNHEY, CDR2 SMNVEV (reference sequence). V was pared by 1 base and J by 5 bases, with 11 bases between. In nucleotides, the CDR3 is TGTGCCAGCAGTTTATATCCGGGGGGTACTGAAGCTTTCTTT. Translation gives CASSLYPGGTEAFF.

This clone was picked up a small number of times. V and J are TRBV27 and TRBJ1-4, with 9 nucleotides matching TRBD1. The trim removed 4 bases at V and 8 bases at J, leaving 5 bases unmatched. Germline CDR1 and CDR2: MNHEY and SMNVEV (reference sequence). The CDR3 is made up of 14 amino acids. CDR3 amino acids: CASSSGQGREKLFF. The CDR3 DNA is TGTGCCAGCAGTTCGGGACAGGGTCGGGAAAAACTGTTTTTT. The variable domain in full, completed from reference TRBV27 and TRBJ1-4, reads EAQVTQNPRYLITVTGKKLTVTCSQNMNHEYMSWYRQDPGLGLRQIYYSMNVEVTDKGDVPEGYKVSRKEKRNFPLILESPSPNQTSLYFCASSSGQGREKLFFGSGTQLSVL.

This clone came up a few times. This sequence joins TRBV7-9 and TRBJ2-2, with D possibly TRBD1 on 6 matching bases. Trimming stripped 6 bases from V and 1 base from J, with 9 bases between. From germline, CDR1 is SEHNR and CDR2 FQNEAQ (reference sequence). This CDR3 is built from 14 residues. The CDR3 here is CASRLQGNTGELFF. The CDR3 nucleotides read TGTGCCAGCAGGTTACAGGGGAACACCGGGGAGCTGTTTTTT.

This rearrangement joins TRBV27 to TRBJ2-7, with 9 bases matching TRBD1. The V and J ends lost 4 bases and 7 bases, in that order; junction bases with no gene match: 11. Germline CDR1 and CDR2: MNHEY and SMNVEV (reference sequence). This CDR3 has 15 amino acids. This CDR3 is CASSYEGTGPSEQYF. Written as DNA, the CDR3 is TGTGCCAGCAGTTACGAAGGGACAGGGCCCTCGGAGCAGTACTTC.

V is TRBV7-9 and J is TRBJ2-3, with TRBD2 as a possible D gene (5 bases). Trimming pared 4 bases from V and 15 bases from J, leaving 14 bases between. The CDR3 contains 11 residues. Germline CDR1 is SEHNR and CDR2 is FQNEAQ (reference sequence). This chain's CDR3 is CASSSSGLVYF. CDR3 coding DNA: TGTGCCAGCAGCTCGTCCGGACTTGTTTATTTT.

The CDR3 DNA follows: TGTGCCAGCAGAGACAGGGGCTATTCACCCCTCCACTTT. This encodes CASRDRGYSPLHF. The chain recombines TRBV28 with TRBJ1-6; 8 bases match TRBD1. From germline, CDR1 is MDHEN and CDR2 SYDVKM. The CDR3 totals 13 residues. V gave up 6 bases and J gave up 8 bases; unmatched junction bases: 3.

The CDR3 bases are TGCGCCAGCCGGACAGGGGGCATCGACGAGCAGTACTTC. It encodes CASRTGGIDEQYF. The rearrangement joins TRBV5-1 to TRBJ2-7; 11 bases fit TRBD1. Germline V gene sequence: CDR1 SGHRS, CDR2 YFSETQ. CDR3 size: 13 residues. J was trimmed by 5 bases and V by 7 bases; bases with no gene match: 5.

This clone was seen once. The chain has TRBV7-8 and TRBJ2-5; D unclear. Germline lookup yields CDR1 SGHVS and CDR2 FQNEAQ. The CDR3 sequence is 12 residues long. Trimming removed 3 bases at V and 5 bases at J, with 7 bases between. The CDR3 DNA is TGTGCCAGCAGCTTCCGGTGGGAGACCCAGTACTTC. Translation gives CASSFRWETQYF.

The J gene is TRBJ1-2, the V gene TRBV11-2; possibly TRBD1 for D (5 bases). This CDR3 has 17 residues. Germline V gives CDR1 SGHAT, CDR2 FQNNGV. V lost 0 bases, J lost 6 bases, and 20 bases lay in between. CDR3 bases: TGTGCCAGCAGCTTAGACCAGGGACTTTTTTCTACCCATGGCTACACCTTC. Translated: CASSLDQGLFSTHGYTF.

This rearrangement joins TRBV7-2 to TRBJ1-4; D remains unclear. Trimming took off 4 bases at V and 0 bases at J, with 9 bases between the two ends. The CDR3 is 15 residues long. Germline V lookup: CDR1 SGHTA, CDR2 FQGNSA. The CDR3 coding sequence is TGTGCCAGCAGCTCCCAGACAACAACTAATGAAAAACTGTTTTTT. Amino acid sequence: CASSSQTTTNEKLFF.

The rearrangement joins TRBV5-1 to TRBJ1-3; 7 nucleotides align to TRBD1. Germline V gene data show CDR1 as SGHRS and CDR2 as YFSETQ. The CDR3 sequence is 16 residues long. The V segment lost 4 bases and the J segment 0 bases; nucleotides outside the gene matches: 7. The CDR3 loop reads CASSAQGEHSGNTIYF. The CDR3 DNA sequence: TGCGCCAGCAGCGCCCAGGGGGAACACTCTGGAAACACCATATATTTT.

The chain employs TRBV24-1 and TRBJ1-4; TRBD1 matches at 7 bases. J gave up 5 bases and V 5 bases, and 10 bases lay outside the gene matches. Germline CDR1 is KGHDR and CDR2 is SFDVKD. This CDR3 comprises 16 residues. The CDR3 is CATSVRDRPINEKLFF. CDR3 DNA sequence: TGTGCCACCAGTGTTCGGGACAGACCTATCAATGAAAAACTGTTTTTT.

The chain combines TRBV9 with TRBJ2-7; TRBD2 matches at 13 bases. This CDR3 region has 15 residues. V shed 4 bases and J 6 bases; nucleotides not matched to a gene: 7. Germline CDR1 and CDR2: SGDLS and YYNGEE. CDR3 coding DNA: TGTGCCAGCAGCTCAACTAGCGGGGGGGCGGGCGAGCAGTACTTC. Translating it yields CASSSTSGGAGEQYF.

The chain employs TRBV4-1 and TRBJ1-3; maybe TRBD1 (6 bases). Trimming took 1 base from V and 2 from J, leaving 15 bases between them. In germline, CDR1 is MGHRA, CDR2 YSYEKL. The CDR3 totals 17 residues. For the CDR3, the DNA is TGCGCCAGCAGCCAAGGTCCACAGGGTCCGGCTGGAAACACCATATATTTT. Its translation: CASSQGPQGPAGNTIYF.

This clone was observed a handful of times. The V gene is TRBV15, the J gene TRBJ1-4, with D uncertain. Trimming stripped 1 base from V and 10 bases from J, with 10 bases between. This CDR3 contains 13 residues. Germline CDR1 LNHNV, CDR2 YYDKDF (reference sequence). The DNA for the CDR3 is TGTGCCACCAGCAGAGGCTGGGAGGGAAAACTGTTTTTT. Translation gives CATSRGWEGKLFF.

The rearrangement links TRBV5-4 to TRBJ2-7; D perhaps matches TRBD2 (6 bases). V lost 0 bases and J lost 2, with 9 bases in between. The CDR3 runs 14 residues. Germline CDR1 SGHNT, CDR2 YYREEE (reference sequence). The CDR3 DNA reads TGTGCCAGCAGCTTGGGCGGGGCAGCCTACGAGCAGTACTTC. This codes for CASSLGGAAYEQYF.

The chain carries TRBV18 and TRBJ1-5; TRBD1 matches at 9 bases. With V trimmed by 3 bases and J by 7 bases, 7 bases remained unmatched. This CDR3 contains 15 residues. Germline V gene lookup returns CDR1 KGHSH and CDR2 LQKENI. CDR3 amino acids: CASSPPGQGGQPQHF. In DNA, the CDR3 is TGTGCCAGCTCACCTCCGGGACAGGGCGGGCAGCCCCAGCATTTT.

V is TRBV6-6 and J is TRBJ1-2, with 10 bases fitting TRBD1. The CDR3 runs 15 residues. In germline, CDR1 is MNHNY, CDR2 SVGAGI (reference sequence). V shed 6 bases and J 0 bases; nucleotides not matched to a gene: 4. CDR3 sequence reads: CASRWTGGTNYGYTF. As DNA, the CDR3 is TGTGCCAGCAGATGGACAGGGGGGACTAACTATGGCTACACCTTC.

V gene TRBV5-4 combines with J gene TRBJ2-5; 9 bases are a match to TRBD2. Trimming took 3 bases from V and 4 from J; bases not matched to a gene: 13. Germline V gives CDR1 SGHNT, CDR2 YYREEE (reference sequence). The CDR3 length is 17 residues. CDR3 in DNA: TGTGCCAGCAGCTCGGGGACTAGCCCACTTATAGGAGAGACCCAGTACTTC. It specifies CASSSGTSPLIGETQYF.

The gene calls are TRBV30 and TRBJ2-1, with D perhaps matching TRBD1 (6 bases). The CDR3 is made up of 14 amino acids. Deletions cut 4 bases from V and 7 bases from J, with 17 bases between. The germline CDR1 and CDR2 sequences are GTSNPN and SVGIG (reference sequence). CDR3 in DNA: TGTGCCTGGAAGGGGACAACAAGAAGGAATGAGCAGTTCTTC. This sequence encodes CAWKGTTRRNEQFF.